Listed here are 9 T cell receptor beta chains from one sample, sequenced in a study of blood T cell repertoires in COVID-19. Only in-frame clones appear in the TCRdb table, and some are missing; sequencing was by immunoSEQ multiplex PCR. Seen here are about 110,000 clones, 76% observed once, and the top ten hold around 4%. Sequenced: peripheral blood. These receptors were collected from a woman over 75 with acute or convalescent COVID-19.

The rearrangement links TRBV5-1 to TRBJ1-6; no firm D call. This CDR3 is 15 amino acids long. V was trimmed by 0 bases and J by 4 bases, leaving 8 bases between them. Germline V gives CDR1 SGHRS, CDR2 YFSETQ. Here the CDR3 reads CASSLVAEYNSPLHF. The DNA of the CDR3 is TGCGCCAGCAGCTTGGTTGCGGAGTATAATTCACCCCTCCACTTT.

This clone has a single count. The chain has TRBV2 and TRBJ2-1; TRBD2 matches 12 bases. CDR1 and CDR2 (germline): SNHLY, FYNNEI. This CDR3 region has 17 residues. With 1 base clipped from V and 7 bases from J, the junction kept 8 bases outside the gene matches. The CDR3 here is CASSEVSWTSGKNEQFF. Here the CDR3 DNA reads TGTGCCAGCAGTGAAGTGTCTTGGACTAGCGGGAAGAATGAGCAGTTCTTC.

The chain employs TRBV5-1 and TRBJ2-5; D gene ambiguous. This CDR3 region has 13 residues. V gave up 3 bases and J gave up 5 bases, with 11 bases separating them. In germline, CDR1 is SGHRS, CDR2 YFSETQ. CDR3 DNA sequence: TGCGCCAGCAGCTCAAGAGTTCGCGAGACCCAGTACTTC. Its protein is CASSSRVRETQYF.

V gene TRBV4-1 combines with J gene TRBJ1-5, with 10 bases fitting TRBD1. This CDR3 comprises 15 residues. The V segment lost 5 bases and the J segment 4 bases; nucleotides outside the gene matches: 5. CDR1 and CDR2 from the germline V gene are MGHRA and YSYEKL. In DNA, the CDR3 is TGCGCCAGCAGCGTACAGGGACAGGGGAATCAGCCCCAGCATTTT. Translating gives CASSVQGQGNQPQHF.

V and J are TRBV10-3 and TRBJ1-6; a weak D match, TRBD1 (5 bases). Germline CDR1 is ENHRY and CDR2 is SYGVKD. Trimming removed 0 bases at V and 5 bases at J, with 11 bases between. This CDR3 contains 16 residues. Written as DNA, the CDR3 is TGTGCCATCAGTGAGTCTGCAGACAGAGATAATTCACCCCTCCACTTT. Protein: CAISESADRDNSPLHF.

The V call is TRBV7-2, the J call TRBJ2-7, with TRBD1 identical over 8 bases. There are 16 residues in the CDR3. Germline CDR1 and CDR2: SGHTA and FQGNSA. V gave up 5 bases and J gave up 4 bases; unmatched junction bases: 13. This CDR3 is CASSPKVAGGKYEQYF. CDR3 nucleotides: TGTGCCAGCAGCCCCAAGGTGGCAGGGGGCAAGTACGAGCAGTACTTC.

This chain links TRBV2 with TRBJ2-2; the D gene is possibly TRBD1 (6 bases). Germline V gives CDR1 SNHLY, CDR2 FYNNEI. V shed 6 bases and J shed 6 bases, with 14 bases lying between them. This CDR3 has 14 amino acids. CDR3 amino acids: CASRRSGDAGELFF. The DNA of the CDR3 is TGTGCCAGCAGAAGGTCAGGGGACGCCGGGGAGCTGTTTTTT.

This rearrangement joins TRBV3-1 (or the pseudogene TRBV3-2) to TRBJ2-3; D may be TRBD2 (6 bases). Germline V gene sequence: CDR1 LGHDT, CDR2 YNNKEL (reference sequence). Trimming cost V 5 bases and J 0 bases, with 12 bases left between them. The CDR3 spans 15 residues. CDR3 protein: CASSSWRGSTDTQYF. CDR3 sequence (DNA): TGTGCCAGCAGCTCGTGGAGGGGTAGCACAGATACGCAGTATTTT.

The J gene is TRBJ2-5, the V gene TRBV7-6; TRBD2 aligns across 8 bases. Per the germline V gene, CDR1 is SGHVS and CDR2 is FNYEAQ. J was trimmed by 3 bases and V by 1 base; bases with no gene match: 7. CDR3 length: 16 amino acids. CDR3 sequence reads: CASSLVPAGVEETQYF. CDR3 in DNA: TGTGCCAGCAGCTTAGTTCCAGCGGGAGTAGAAGAGACCCAGTACTTC. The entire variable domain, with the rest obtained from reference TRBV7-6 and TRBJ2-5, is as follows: GAGVSQSPRYKVTKRGQDVALRCDPISGHVSLYWYRQALGQGPEFLTYFNYEAQQDKSGLPNDRFSAERPEGSISTLTIQRTEQRDSAMYRCASSLVPAGVEETQYFGPGTRLLVL.